This is a list of T cell receptor beta chains from one sample in a study of T cell clones after liver transplantation. Sequencing used immunoSEQ multiplex PCR; TCRdb keeps in-frame clones, though not all of them. This table holds 45,000 or so clones, about 86% found once. The source material was CD4+ T cells from blood, sampled 24 months after liver transplant. These receptors came from a human patient who received a liver transplant. The T cells may partly be graft donor cells. The CDR3 runs from the conserved cysteine through the conserved F or W. Fields, in order: clone size, J gene, V gene, D gene, CDR3 protein, CDR3 DNA. A D gene is named only where the DNA matches it firmly. The listing skips clone size in some rows; elsewhere it reads once, few, many or a size class.

size: -
J: TRBJ1-1
V: TRBV28
D: TRBD1
CDR3: CASNNRGRTEAFF
DNA: TGTGCCAGCAACAACAGGGGTAGGACTGAAGCTTTCTTT

size: -
J: TRBJ1-6
V: TRBV6-6
D: TRBD1
CDR3: CASSSGQGGNNSPLHF
DNA: TGTGCCAGCAGCAGCGGACAGGGCGGGAATAATTCACCCCTCCACTTT

size: -
J: TRBJ2-7
V: TRBV7-2
D: TRBD1
CDR3: CASSPRDRLYEQYF
DNA: TGTGCCAGCAGCCCCAGGGACAGGCTCTACGAGCAGTACTTC

size: -
J: TRBJ2-5
V: TRBV7-8
D: TRBD1
CDR3: CASSLRDRGETQYF
DNA: TGTGCCAGCAGCCTAAGGGACAGGGGAGAGACCCAGTACTTC

size: few
J: TRBJ1-2
V: TRBV2
D: -
CDR3: CASTFSVAPMGYTF
DNA: TGTGCCAGTACATTCTCGGTTGCTCCTATGGGCTACACCTTC

size: -
J: TRBJ1-1
V: TRBV6-5
D: -
CDR3: CASSFGTPGDAFF
DNA: TGTGCCAGCAGCTTCGGGACTCCAGGGGATGCTTTCTTT

size: -
J: TRBJ2-2
V: TRBV10-2
D: -
CDR3: CASSSGVTGELFF
DNA: TGCGCCAGCAGTTCAGGGGTCACCGGGGAGCTGTTTTTT

size: -
J: TRBJ2-2
V: TRBV7-3
D: -
CDR3: CASSPMQVGTGELFF
DNA: TGTGCCAGCAGCCCCATGCAAGTCGGCACCGGGGAGCTGTTTTTT

size: -
J: TRBJ1-2
V: TRBV19
D: -
CDR3: CASSFQQDGYTF
DNA: TGTGCCAGTAGTTTTCAGCAGGACGGCTACACCTTC

size: -
J: TRBJ2-7
V: TRBV4-1
D: -
CDR3: CASSRLLGSDYEQYF
DNA: TGCGCCAGCAGCCGCCTTCTGGGTTCGGACTACGAGCAGTACTTC

size: -
J: TRBJ1-5
V: TRBV28
D: -
CDR3: CASQLGGSGQPQHF
DNA: TGTGCCAGCCAGTTAGGAGGGTCAGGTCAGCCCCAGCATTTT

size: -
J: TRBJ1-1
V: TRBV2
D: TRBD1
CDR3: CASLVEPGQRNTEAFF
DNA: TGTGCCAGCCTCGTCGAACCGGGACAGAGGAACACTGAAGCTTTCTTT

size: -
J: TRBJ1-2
V: TRBV19
D: TRBD1
CDR3: CASSPGTGGLTNYGYTF
DNA: TGTGCCAGTAGTCCTGGGACAGGGGGCCTTACTAACTATGGCTACACCTTC

size: -
J: TRBJ1-2
V: TRBV6-1
D: TRBD1
CDR3: CASLTGNYGYTF
DNA: TGTGCCAGCCTGACAGGGAACTATGGCTACACCTTC

size: once
J: TRBJ2-3
V: TRBV4-3
D: -
CDR3: CASSQDLLGTTDTQYF
DNA: TGCGCCAGCAGCCAAGATCTCTTAGGGACGACAGATACGCAGTATTTT

size: -
J: TRBJ1-3
V: TRBV9
D: -
CDR3: CASSGDWGNTGNTIYF
DNA: TGTGCCAGCAGCGGCGACTGGGGAAATACTGGAAACACCATATATTTT

size: -
J: TRBJ2-7
V: TRBV28
D: -
CDR3: CASSLSALYEQYF
DNA: TGTGCCAGCAGTTTATCGGCCCTATACGAGCAGTACTTC

size: -
J: TRBJ2-7
V: TRBV6-1
D: TRBD1
CDR3: CASSSDRGSGYEQYF
DNA: TGTGCCAGCAGTTCGGACAGGGGAAGCGGGTACGAGCAGTACTTC

size: -
J: TRBJ2-1
V: TRBV9
D: -
CDR3: CASSVDVGIGSEQFF
DNA: TGTGCCAGCAGCGTAGACGTGGGAATCGGCAGTGAGCAGTTCTTC

size: -
J: TRBJ2-1
V: TRBV7-3
D: -
CDR3: CASSSTLAPLIF
DNA: TGTGCCAGCAGCTCCACTCTAGCCCCCTTGATCTTC

size: -
J: TRBJ2-4
V: TRBV18
D: TRBD2
CDR3: CASSPVDSGAAKNIQYF
DNA: TGTGCCAGCTCACCAGTAGATAGCGGGGCAGCCAAAAACATTCAGTACTTC

size: -
J: TRBJ1-1
V: TRBV5-4
D: -
CDR3: CASSLALSMNTEAFF
DNA: TGTGCCAGCAGCTTGGCTCTCAGTATGAACACTGAAGCTTTCTTT

size: -
J: TRBJ2-7
V: TRBV6-5
D: TRBD2
CDR3: CAVRTSGGYYEQYF
DNA: TGTGCCGTCAGGACTAGCGGGGGATACTACGAGCAGTACTTC

size: -
J: TRBJ2-7
V: TRBV5-1
D: TRBD2
CDR3: CASSFGIKLAGGGYEQYF
DNA: TGCGCCAGCAGCTTCGGAATAAAACTAGCGGGAGGGGGGTACGAGCAGTACTTC

size: -
J: TRBJ2-3
V: TRBV29-1
D: -
CDR3: CSVEDRPSRTDTQYF
DNA: TGCAGCGTTGAAGATAGGCCTAGCCGCACAGATACGCAGTATTTT

size: -
J: TRBJ2-1
V: TRBV6-5
D: -
CDR3: CASSPGTEQFF
DNA: TGTGCCAGCAGCCCCGGGACTGAGCAGTTCTTC

size: -
J: TRBJ2-7
V: TRBV28
D: -
CDR3: CASRELTQVHEQYF
DNA: TGTGCCAGCAGAGAACTGACTCAGGTTCACGAGCAGTACTTC

size: -
J: TRBJ1-1
V: TRBV19
D: -
CDR3: CASRPGTVNTEAFF
DNA: TGTGCCAGTAGACCCGGGACGGTGAACACTGAAGCTTTCTTT

size: -
J: TRBJ2-5
V: TRBV7-3
D: TRBD2
CDR3: CASSSGLAGGQETQYF
DNA: TGTGCCAGCAGCTCGGGACTAGCGGGGGGTCAAGAGACCCAGTACTTC

size: -
J: TRBJ2-2
V: TRBV2
D: TRBD2
CDR3: CASSALAGAGELFF
DNA: TGTGCCAGCAGTGCGCTAGCGGGAGCCGGGGAGCTGTTTTTT

size: -
J: TRBJ1-2
V: TRBV5-1
D: TRBD1
CDR3: CASSPEVGQRAGGYTF
DNA: TGCGCCAGCAGCCCGGAAGTGGGACAGCGCGCGGGAGGCTACACCTTC

size: -
J: TRBJ1-5
V: TRBV30
D: TRBD1
CDR3: CACNDRVGNQPQHF
DNA: TGTGCCTGTAATGACAGGGTTGGCAATCAGCCCCAGCATTTT

size: -
J: TRBJ2-2
V: TRBV7-3
D: -
CDR3: CASSPSSAGATGELFF
DNA: TGTGCCAGCAGCCCCTCCTCGGCGGGGGCCACCGGGGAGCTGTTTTTT

size: -
J: TRBJ2-1
V: TRBV6-5
D: TRBD2
CDR3: CASSYWTSGRPMKQFF
DNA: TGTGCCAGCAGTTACTGGACTAGCGGGAGACCAATGAAGCAGTTCTTC

size: -
J: TRBJ2-5
V: TRBV28
D: -
CDR3: CASSSGRRETQYF
DNA: TGTGCCAGCAGTTCCGGTCGGCGCGAGACCCAGTACTTC

size: -
J: TRBJ2-4
V: TRBV5-8
D: TRBD2
CDR3: CASSRAGLAPLWNIQYF
DNA: TGTGCCAGCAGCCGAGCGGGACTAGCGCCGTTGTGGAACATTCAGTACTTC

size: -
J: TRBJ2-7
V: TRBV7-2
D: -
CDR3: CASSLGARTADDPYEQYF
DNA: TGTGCCAGCAGCTTAGGCGCCCGGACGGCTGACGACCCTTACGAGCAGTACTTC

size: once
J: TRBJ2-5
V: TRBV27
D: TRBD2
CDR3: CASSPSGRGWETQYF
DNA: TGTGCCAGCAGCCCTAGCGGGAGGGGGTGGGAGACCCAGTACTTC

size: -
J: TRBJ1-2
V: TRBV5-1
D: -
CDR3: CASSFGIQRKSAGYTF
DNA: TGCGCCAGCAGCTTTGGAATTCAGAGGAAGTCAGCTGGCTACACCTTC

size: -
J: TRBJ2-5
V: TRBV15
D: -
CDR3: CATSRELRDQETQYF
DNA: TGTGCCACCAGCAGAGAATTGAGGGACCAAGAGACCCAGTACTTC

size: once
J: TRBJ2-6
V: TRBV18
D: -
CDR3: CASSPRDPWQVSGANVLTF
DNA: TGTGCCAGCTCACCAAGGGACCCTTGGCAGGTCTCTGGGGCCAACGTCCTGACTTTC

size: -
J: TRBJ2-1
V: TRBV7-8
D: -
CDR3: CASSLPTFSSYNEQFF
DNA: TGTGCCAGCAGCTTACCGACCTTTAGCTCCTACAATGAGCAGTTCTTC

size: -
J: TRBJ1-6
V: TRBV14
D: -
CDR3: CASSLHLRERNRAPLHF
DNA: TGTGCCAGCAGCCTACACCTGAGGGAGAGGAATCGTGCACCCCTCCACTTT

size: -
J: TRBJ1-2
V: TRBV5-6
D: -
CDR3: CASTLGRSYGYTF
DNA: TGTGCCAGCACCCTGGGACGGTCTTATGGCTACACCTTC

size: -
J: TRBJ1-5
V: TRBV2
D: -
CDR3: CASSGGGSAVQPQHF
DNA: TGTGCCAGCAGTGGGGGAGGGAGCGCCGTTCAGCCCCAGCATTTT

size: -
J: TRBJ2-2
V: TRBV19
D: TRBD1
CDR3: CASRTPGQGNTGELFF
DNA: TGTGCCAGCCGCACCCCGGGACAGGGTAACACCGGGGAGCTGTTTTTT

size: few
J: TRBJ2-2
V: TRBV30
D: -
CDR3: CARASEGASGGELFF
DNA: TGTGCCAGAGCCTCGGAGGGGGCCTCGGGCGGGGAGCTGTTTTTT

size: -
J: TRBJ1-6
V: TRBV6-1
D: -
CDR3: CASRMGNSPLHF
DNA: TGTGCCAGCAGGATGGGGAATTCACCCCTCCACTTT

size: -
J: TRBJ2-7
V: TRBV7-9
D: TRBD1
CDR3: CASSWGQGLTYEQYF
DNA: TGTGCCAGCAGCTGGGGACAGGGGCTAACCTACGAGCAGTACTTC

size: -
J: TRBJ1-1
V: TRBV6-5
D: -
CDR3: CASSTPSRVEAFF
DNA: TGTGCCAGCAGTACCCCTAGCAGGGTCGAAGCTTTCTTT

size: -
J: TRBJ2-7
V: TRBV29-1
D: TRBD1
CDR3: CSVLRGQGSEQYF
DNA: TGCAGCGTCTTGCGCGGACAGGGATCCGAGCAGTACTTC

size: once
J: TRBJ2-2
V: TRBV28
D: TRBD1
CDR3: CASTKTGTGVTGELFF
DNA: TGTGCCAGCACTAAAACCGGGACAGGGGTCACCGGGGAGCTGTTTTTT

size: -
J: TRBJ1-4
V: TRBV19
D: -
CDR3: CASSRIEFGKLFF
DNA: TGTGCCAGTAGCAGAATTGAGTTCGGAAAACTGTTTTTT

size: -
J: TRBJ1-2
V: TRBV28
D: -
CDR3: CASRETEVYGYTF
DNA: TGTGCCAGCAGGGAGACAGAAGTCTATGGCTACACCTTC

size: -
J: TRBJ1-1
V: TRBV29-1
D: -
CDR3: CSLRDRGYTEAFF
DNA: TGCAGCTTACGAGACAGAGGATACACTGAAGCTTTCTTT

size: -
J: TRBJ2-5
V: TRBV7-2
D: -
CDR3: CASSLVGQETQYF
DNA: TGTGCCAGCAGCTTAGTTGGGCAAGAGACCCAGTACTTC

size: -
J: TRBJ2-7
V: TRBV5-1
D: -
CDR3: CATTRGGVNDEQYF
DNA: TGCGCCACCACGAGGGGTGGAGTCAACGACGAGCAGTACTTC

size: -
J: TRBJ1-5
V: TRBV27
D: -
CDR3: CASAPPNQPQHF
DNA: TGTGCCAGCGCCCCCCCCAATCAGCCCCAGCATTTT

size: -
J: TRBJ1-6
V: TRBV14
D: TRBD1
CDR3: CASSQDHPGGGNSPLHF
DNA: TGTGCCAGCAGCCAAGATCATCCAGGGGGTGGTAATTCACCCCTCCACTTT